These T cell receptor beta chains were read from a single sample in a study of post-analysis software for immune sequencing data. TCRdb itself ran the PCR reads through MiXCR, one entry per CDR3 protein. The data contain hundreds of thousands of distinct CDR3 sequences, about 50% of them singletons. Specimen: blood. These TCRs come from a girl aged 10-17 years with multiple sclerosis. The CDR3 runs from the conserved cysteine through the conserved F or W. D genes are given only for firm matches. Size tells how often a clone was seen (once, few, many) or the class of an expanded clone, and some rows leave it out.

j_call: TRBJ1-2; d_call: NA; v_call: TRBV7-2; clone_size: NA; cdr3_length: 16; cdr3_nt: TGTGCCAGCACCGCCCACGGAGGAAATCTTAACTATGGCTACACCTTC; cdr3_aa: CASTAHGGNLNYGYTF
j_call: TRBJ2-1; d_call: NA; v_call: TRBV2; clone_size: NA; cdr3_length: 14; cdr3_nt: TGTGCCAGCAGGCGGGACAGCTCCTACAATGAGCAGTTCTTC; cdr3_aa: CASRRDSSYNEQFF
j_call: TRBJ2-5; d_call: TRBD2; v_call: TRBV29-1; clone_size: NA; cdr3_length: 13; cdr3_nt: TGCAGCGTTGATGAGCGGGGTGGAGAGACCCAGTGCTTC; cdr3_aa: CSVDERGGETQCF
j_call: TRBJ1-4; d_call: NA; v_call: TRBV20-1; clone_size: NA; cdr3_length: 14; cdr3_nt: TGCAGTGCGGTCCCCAAGGCCTTTAATGAAAAACTGTTTTTT; cdr3_aa: CSAVPKAFNEKLFF
j_call: TRBJ2-4; d_call: TRBD2; v_call: TRBV12-3/TRBV12-4; clone_size: once; cdr3_length: 17; cdr3_nt: TGTGCCAGCAGCAAACTTGGGGGGGGTCGCGGCCAAGACATTCAGTACTTC; cdr3_aa: CASSKLGGGRGQDIQYF
j_call: TRBJ2-7; d_call: TRBD2; v_call: TRBV6-2/TRBV6-3; clone_size: few; cdr3_length: 14; cdr3_nt: TGTGCCAGCAGTTACTCGGGACTAACCTACGAGCAGTACTTC; cdr3_aa: CASSYSGLTYEQYF
j_call: TRBJ2-7; d_call: TRBD1; v_call: TRBV2; clone_size: NA; cdr3_length: 14; cdr3_nt: TGTGCAACAAAAGACGGGACAGAACACTACGAGCAGTACTTC; cdr3_aa: CATKDGTEHYEQYF
j_call: TRBJ2-3; d_call: TRBD2; v_call: TRBV4-2; clone_size: few; cdr3_length: 15; cdr3_nt: TGTGCCAGCAGCCCCGGCGGGAGGAACACAGATACGCAGTATTTT; cdr3_aa: CASSPGGRNTDTQYF
j_call: TRBJ2-7; d_call: NA; v_call: TRBV2; clone_size: NA; cdr3_length: 15; cdr3_nt: TGTGCCAGCAGTACGGACCCGAGCTCCTACAATGAGCAGTACTTC; cdr3_aa: CASSTDPSSYNEQYF
j_call: TRBJ2-5; d_call: TRBD2; v_call: TRBV9; clone_size: few; cdr3_length: 17; cdr3_nt: TGTGCCAGCAGCGTATCCCCGACTAGCGGGGGACAAGAGACCCAGTACTTC; cdr3_aa: CASSVSPTSGGQETQYF
j_call: TRBJ2-5; d_call: NA; v_call: TRBV2; clone_size: NA; cdr3_length: 15; cdr3_nt: TGTGCCAGCAGTGTGGAGGGGATTACCCAGGAGACCCAGTACTTC; cdr3_aa: CASSVEGITQETQYF
j_call: TRBJ2-7; d_call: TRBD2; v_call: TRBV3-1; clone_size: NA; cdr3_length: 16; cdr3_nt: TGTGCCAGCAGCCTCGGGGGAGCGGGAGTCTCCTACGAGCAGTACTTC; cdr3_aa: CASSLGGAGVSYEQYF
j_call: TRBJ1-2; d_call: NA; v_call: TRBV29-1; clone_size: few; cdr3_length: 12; cdr3_nt: TGCAGCGCTCGGGACATTTACTATGGCTACACCTTC; cdr3_aa: CSARDIYYGYTF
j_call: TRBJ1-2; d_call: NA; v_call: TRBV10-3; clone_size: once; cdr3_length: 15; cdr3_nt: TGTGCCATCAGTGAGCTGCCGAGATCCCCCTATGGCTACACCTTC; cdr3_aa: CAISELPRSPYGYTF
j_call: TRBJ2-5; d_call: TRBD1; v_call: TRBV29-1; clone_size: NA; cdr3_length: 12; cdr3_nt: TGCAGCGTCGGGACAGGGATGGAGACCCAGTACTTC; cdr3_aa: CSVGTGMETQYF
j_call: TRBJ1-2; d_call: NA; v_call: TRBV12-3/TRBV12-4; clone_size: few; cdr3_length: 12; cdr3_nt: TGTGCCAGCAGTAGACGGGGGCAGGGCTACACCTTC; cdr3_aa: CASSRRGQGYTF
j_call: TRBJ2-3; d_call: TRBD2; v_call: TRBV6-1; clone_size: NA; cdr3_length: 17; cdr3_nt: TGTGCCAGCACCGATCTTGGGGGACTAGCGGTCACAGATACGCAGTATTTT; cdr3_aa: CASTDLGGLAVTDTQYF
j_call: TRBJ1-2; d_call: TRBD1; v_call: TRBV4-1; clone_size: NA; cdr3_length: 15; cdr3_nt: TGCGCCAGCAGCCGCTGGAGAGGGACAGGGGACGGCTACACCTTC; cdr3_aa: CASSRWRGTGDGYTF
j_call: TRBJ1-1; d_call: TRBD1; v_call: TRBV6-5; clone_size: NA; cdr3_length: 15; cdr3_nt: TGTGCCAGCAGTTACTCGACAGGGCGGAACACTGAAGCTTTCTTT; cdr3_aa: CASSYSTGRNTEAFF
j_call: TRBJ2-1; d_call: NA; v_call: TRBV19; clone_size: NA; cdr3_length: 14; cdr3_nt: TGTGCCAGTAGCAGGTACCGGGGGCTCAATGAGCAGTTCTTC; cdr3_aa: CASSRYRGLNEQFF
j_call: TRBJ2-2; d_call: NA; v_call: TRBV25-1; clone_size: NA; cdr3_length: 19; cdr3_nt: TGTGCCAGCACCCCAGGAGGTCCGGACGCCCCCCGGAGGGCCGGGGAGCTGTTTTTT; cdr3_aa: CASTPGGPDAPRRAGELFF
j_call: TRBJ2-1; d_call: NA; v_call: TRBV29-1; clone_size: NA; cdr3_length: 11; cdr3_nt: TGCAGCGGGACAGCTTACAATGAGCAGTTCTTC; cdr3_aa: CSGTAYNEQFF
j_call: TRBJ2-7; d_call: NA; v_call: TRBV6-1; clone_size: NA; cdr3_length: 17; cdr3_nt: TGTGCCAGCAAGAGGCGACCGACTGATAACCTGAACTACGAGCAGTACTTC; cdr3_aa: CASKRRPTDNLNYEQYF
j_call: TRBJ2-6; d_call: NA; v_call: TRBV7-2; clone_size: few; cdr3_length: 16; cdr3_nt: TGTGCCAGCAGCTCTGGACACCACTCTGGGGCCAACGTCCTGACTTTC; cdr3_aa: CASSSGHHSGANVLTF
j_call: TRBJ2-1; d_call: NA; v_call: TRBV2; clone_size: NA; cdr3_length: 13; cdr3_nt: TGTGCCAGCAGTGTAGCACGCTACAATGAGCAGTTCTTC; cdr3_aa: CASSVARYNEQFF
j_call: TRBJ1-1; d_call: NA; v_call: TRBV29-1; clone_size: NA; cdr3_length: 14; cdr3_nt: TGCAGCGTGGGTGGAGGGTACCCGAACACTGAAGCTTTCTTT; cdr3_aa: CSVGGGYPNTEAFF
j_call: TRBJ1-1; d_call: NA; v_call: TRBV29-1; clone_size: NA; cdr3_length: 13; cdr3_nt: TGCAGCGTGGCTAGTCGTTTAAATACTGAAGCTTTCTTT; cdr3_aa: CSVASRLNTEAFF
j_call: TRBJ2-5; d_call: NA; v_call: TRBV29-1; clone_size: NA; cdr3_length: 15; cdr3_nt: TGCAGCGTTAGGGCCTCCTTAGCTTCGGGAGAGACCCAGTACTTC; cdr3_aa: CSVRASLASGETQYF
j_call: TRBJ2-7; d_call: NA; v_call: TRBV4-1; clone_size: few; cdr3_length: 15; cdr3_nt: TGCGCCAGCAGCCAAAGTTGGGGTCGCCTCTACGAGCAGTACTTC; cdr3_aa: CASSQSWGRLYEQYF
j_call: TRBJ2-1; d_call: NA; v_call: TRBV9; clone_size: NA; cdr3_length: 14; cdr3_nt: TGTGCCAGCAGCACGCGAGACTCCTACAATGAGCAGTTCTTC; cdr3_aa: CASSTRDSYNEQFF
j_call: TRBJ2-1; d_call: TRBD2; v_call: TRBV10-3; clone_size: few; cdr3_length: 18; cdr3_nt: TGTGCCATCAGGCAGGGGACTAGCGGGAGGTCCTCCTACAATGAGCAGTTCTTC; cdr3_aa: CAIRQGTSGRSSYNEQFF
j_call: TRBJ2-1; d_call: TRBD2; v_call: TRBV20-1; clone_size: NA; cdr3_length: 14; cdr3_nt: TGCAGTGCTACCCCGGGACTAGTACCCGTTGAGCAGTTCTTC; cdr3_aa: CSATPGLVPVEQFF
j_call: TRBJ2-4; d_call: TRBD1; v_call: TRBV14; clone_size: few; cdr3_length: 17; cdr3_nt: TGTGCCAGCAGCCAAGGGGAAGGGGGCGAAACCAAAAACATTCAGTACTTC; cdr3_aa: CASSQGEGGETKNIQYF
j_call: TRBJ2-7; d_call: NA; v_call: TRBV6-2/TRBV6-3; clone_size: NA; cdr3_length: 17; cdr3_nt: TGTGCCAGCAGTTACCGTCGTACTCATTGGGGCACCTACGAGCAGTACTTC; cdr3_aa: CASSYRRTHWGTYEQYF
j_call: TRBJ1-2; d_call: NA; v_call: TRBV12-3/TRBV12-4; clone_size: NA; cdr3_length: 16; cdr3_nt: TGTGCCAGCAGGTCAACAGGGAAACCGGCTGACTATGGCTACACCTTC; cdr3_aa: CASRSTGKPADYGYTF
j_call: TRBJ2-5; d_call: TRBD1; v_call: TRBV20-1; clone_size: few; cdr3_length: 14; cdr3_nt: TGCAGTGCTAACAGAAGGACAGGCCAAGAGACCCAGTACTTC; cdr3_aa: CSANRRTGQETQYF
j_call: TRBJ2-6; d_call: NA; v_call: TRBV27; clone_size: NA; cdr3_length: 16; cdr3_nt: TGTGCCAGCAGTCCCTACCAGGGCTCTGGGGCCAACGTCCTGACTTTC; cdr3_aa: CASSPYQGSGANVLTF
j_call: TRBJ1-1; d_call: NA; v_call: TRBV27; clone_size: NA; cdr3_length: 14; cdr3_nt: TGTGCCAGCAGACGGGGCGATATGAACACTGAAGCTTTCTTT; cdr3_aa: CASRRGDMNTEAFF